Presented here are 21 T cell receptor beta chains from one specimen sequenced in a study of regulatory T cells in long-lasting Graves disease (dated by TCRdb to the early 2020s). The library was generated by multiplex PCR. Sequencing used an Illumina HiSeq 4000. CDR3 regions were amplified by Arm-PCR with iRepertoire HTBI primers to construct TCR beta libraries. Using fastp trimming at Q25 and MiXCR clonotype assembly, TCRdb reanalyzed the public sequencing data and kept in-frame beta chains. All rows with the same CDR3 protein become a single entry with the most common DNA and genes. The sample includes about 470,000 distinct CDR3 sequences, with around a fifth observed a single time. The ten largest clones take up 7% to 9% of the sample. The time point label, read with the paper, signifies: persistent/refractory GD, antithyroid drugs over 5 years with positive TRAb. RNA was extracted from PBMCs in TRIzol for both TCR sequencing and RNA sequencing.

Specimen: peripheral blood mononuclear cells (PBMCs), collected when the disease was refractory, from a patient treated with antithyroid drugs. The receptor set was obtained from a female donor with Graves disease.

The rearrangement uses TRBV19 and TRBJ2-7, with a weak D call TRBD1 (7 bases). Germline values: CDR1 LNHDA, CDR2 SQIVND (reference sequence). V was cut by 2 bases and J by 6 bases, with 11 bases left in between. The CDR3 sequence is 13 residues long. CDR3 DNA: TGTGCCAGTAGTATATACCAGGGGGGCGAGCAGTACTTC. Translating it yields CASSIYQGGEQYF.

This clonotype came up a few times. The chain has TRBV29-1 and TRBJ1-1; D is possibly TRBD1 (5 bases). Germline values: CDR1 SQVTM, CDR2 ANQGSEA. The CDR3 sequence is 16 residues long. V lost 4 bases and J 1 base, leaving 19 bases between the germline ends. The CDR3 nucleotides are TGCAGCGTTGCCAATTGGGCAGGGCAACCGAACACTGAAGCTTTCTTT. Its translation is CSVANWAGQPNTEAFF.

This clonotype was seen at least ten times. This sequence joins TRBV5-1 and TRBJ1-1; D call uncertain. This CDR3 has 15 residues. V was pared by 0 bases and J by 1 base, with 10 bases between. Germline CDR1 reads SGHRS; CDR2 reads YFSETQ. The CDR3 DNA is TGCGCCAGCAGCTTGGGAATTGAGAAGAACACTGAAGCTTTCTTT. This codes for CASSLGIEKNTEAFF.

This clonotype was counted a few times. This rearrangement joins TRBV12-3 or TRBV12-4 to TRBJ2-4; 12 nucleotides agree with TRBD2. CDR3 length: 15 residues. The ends lost 6 bases at V and 7 bases at J; junction bases unmatched: 7. DNA of the CDR3: TGTGCCAGCAGCTCCCTAGCGGGGGGGCCTAACATTCAGTACTTC. It codes for CASSSLAGGPNIQYF.

This clonotype has a count of ten or more. The chain uses TRBV10-3 and TRBJ2-7; D might be TRBD2 (5 bases). The V end lost 3 bases, the J end lost 1 base, and 16 bases lay between the germline ends. Looked up from germline, CDR1 is ENHRY and CDR2 is SYGVKD. This CDR3 region has 16 residues. The CDR3 DNA follows: TGTGCCATCAGTGACCCTGGATTAGCGTCTTCCTACGAGCAGTACTTC. Amino acids: CAISDPGLASSYEQYF.

This clonotype was observed many times. The chain carries TRBV2 and TRBJ2-2; D is unresolved. The CDR3 loop spans 15 amino acids. V was pared by 3 bases and J by 4 bases, with 12 bases between. CDR1 SNHLY and CDR2 FYNNEI come from the germline V gene. The DNA for the CDR3 is TGTGCCAGCAGTGAGACCCCCCCAGGCACCGGGGAGCTGTTTTTT. Translated, it gives CASSETPPGTGELFF.

This clonotype was counted ten times or more. At one boundary the junction diverges from the germline segment, which might be a read error. V is TRBV12-3 or TRBV12-4 and J is TRBJ1-5; D call uncertain. The length of the CDR3 is 14 residues. This chain's CDR3 is CASSLEAGDQPQHF. The DNA of the CDR3 is TGTGCCAGCAGCTTAGAAGCGGGCGATCAGCCCCAGCATTTT.

This clonotype was recorded a few times. This chain uses TRBV11-3 with TRBJ2-6, with TRBD1 matching 8 bases. V was pared by 5 bases and J by 3 bases, with 6 bases of the junction left unmatched. In germline, CDR1 is SGHNT, CDR2 YENEEA. This CDR3 region has 16 residues. Here the CDR3 DNA reads TGTGCCAGCAGCCCGTGGACAGGGTTTGGGGCCAACGTCCTGACTTTC. This translates into CASSPWTGFGANVLTF.

This clonotype was counted ten times or more. The genes are TRBV28 and TRBJ2-5, with 8 bases identical to TRBD1. V lost 6 bases to trimming and J lost 5 bases; unmatched junction nucleotides: 8. There are 14 residues in the CDR3. The germline CDR1 and CDR2 sequences are MDHEN and SYDVKM. DNA for the CDR3: TGTGCCAGCAGGCCCCAGGGGGCTGGGGAGACCCAGTACTTC. Its translation: CASRPQGAGETQYF.

This clonotype was seen ten or more times. The gene calls are TRBV12-3 or TRBV12-4 and TRBJ2-5, with a tentative D call TRBD2 (6 bases). Trimming took 7 bases from V and 2 from J, leaving 11 bases between them. The CDR3 has 13 amino acids. The CDR3 DNA follows: TGTGCCAGCACCGATGGGGGGCAAGAGACCCAGTACTTC. Protein product: CASTDGGQETQYF.

This clonotype was found a few times. The chain couples TRBV7-2 to TRBJ1-5, with 8 bases matching TRBD1. From germline, CDR1 is SGHTA and CDR2 FQGNSA. Trimming cost V 4 bases and J 5 bases; bases outside gene matches: 10. The CDR3 has 16 residues. In DNA, the CDR3 is TGTGCCAGCAGCTCCCGCGGACAGGGAGGCGATCAGCCCCAGCATTTT. Protein product: CASSSRGQGGDQPQHF.

This clonotype was seen many times. This chain joins TRBV27 and TRBJ2-2, with no clear D. The CDR3 has 15 amino acids. Per the germline V gene, CDR1 is MNHEY and CDR2 is SMNVEV (reference sequence). Trimming cost V 3 bases and J 2 bases, with 10 bases left between them. The CDR3 nucleotides read TGTGCCAGCAGTTTGGGCCGCAGCAACACCGGGGAGCTGTTTTTT. It codes for CASSLGRSNTGELFF.

Ten or more counts support this clonotype. The gene calls are TRBV12-3 or TRBV12-4 and TRBJ2-7; D gene uncertain. The CDR3 runs to 12 residues. V was cut by 3 bases and J by 9 bases, with 12 bases left in between. The CDR3 spells CASSFDVQSQYF. DNA of the CDR3: TGTGCCAGCAGTTTCGACGTTCAGTCGCAGTACTTC.

This clonotype has just a few counts. The rearrangement links TRBV30 to TRBJ2-2, with D uncertain. The CDR3 covers 12 residues. The V end was cut by 5 bases, the J end by 5 bases, with 9 bases between. Germline V gene data show CDR1 as GTSNPN and CDR2 as SVGIG (reference sequence). The CDR3 DNA reads TGTGCCTGGTTTCATCCGACCGGGGAGCTGTTTTTT. It is translated as CAWFHPTGELFF.

Only a few counts were recorded for this clonotype. The gene calls are TRBV28 and TRBJ2-3; D is unclear. CDR1 is MDHEN and CDR2 is SYDVKM in the germline V gene. The CDR3 is 16 residues long. V dropped 5 bases and J dropped 0 bases, with 15 bases sitting between them. CDR3 sequence (DNA): TGTGCCAGCAGTCCTAGTTACCGTCTAAGCACAGATACGCAGTATTTT. Its protein product is CASSPSYRLSTDTQYF.

This clonotype was detected many times. V usage is TRBV11-1 and J usage is TRBJ2-7; D ambiguous. The germline V gene has CDR1 SGHAT and CDR2 FQDESV (reference sequence). Trimming took 5 bases from V and 3 from J, leaving 14 bases between them. The CDR3 covers 14 residues. The DNA of the CDR3 is TGTGCCAGCAGCCCCCCCGGACCCTACTACGAGCAGTACTTC. It yields the protein CASSPPGPYYEQYF. Based on the CDR3 plus reference TRBV11-1 and TRBJ2-7, the full variable domain is EAEVAQSPRYKITEKSQAVAFWCDPISGHATLYWYRQILGQGPELLVQFQDESVVDDSQLPKDRFSAERLKGVDSTLKIQPAELGDSAMYLCASSPPGPYYEQYFGPGTRLTVT.

The chain carries TRBV27 and TRBJ2-7; D call uncertain. V dropped 6 bases and J dropped 6 bases, with 24 bases sitting between them. Germline V gene lookup returns CDR1 MNHEY and CDR2 SMNVEV (reference sequence). This CDR3 region has 16 residues. The CDR3 protein is CASRGSPGQLYSEQYF. The CDR3 bases are TGTGCCAGCAGAGGGTCGCCGGGCCAGTTGTATTCCGAGCAGTACTTC.

This clonotype was detected only a few times. The chain has TRBV5-1 and TRBJ1-2; D perhaps matches TRBD1 (5 bases). In germline, CDR1 is SGHRS, CDR2 YFSETQ. The V end was cut by 2 bases, the J end by 7 bases, with 12 bases between. The CDR3 contains 13 residues. The CDR3 DNA reads as TGCGCCAGCAGCTTCGACCACGACAGTGGCTACACCTTC. This translates into CASSFDHDSGYTF.

The sample holds many counts of this clonotype. V is TRBV27 and J is TRBJ1-6; tentative D call: TRBD1 (5 bases). The CDR3 contains 13 residues. Trimming shortened V by 4 bases and J by 10 bases, and 11 bases separated the two germline ends. Germline V CDR1 and CDR2: MNHEY, SMNVEV (reference sequence). The CDR3 sequence is CASSSGSLSPLHF. The CDR3 bases are TGTGCCAGCAGTTCAGGGAGTCTCTCACCCCTCCACTTT.

This chain links TRBV5-1 with TRBJ2-5, with 11 bases matching TRBD2. The germline V gene has CDR1 SGHRS and CDR2 YFSETQ. V was pared by 4 bases and J by 5 bases, with 7 bases of the junction left unmatched. The CDR3 covers 15 residues. The CDR3, as DNA: TGCGCCAGCAGCCGTAGCGGGGGGGCCGGGGAGACCCAGTACTTC. Protein sequence: CASSRSGGAGETQYF.

This chain uses TRBV6-2 or TRBV6-3 with TRBJ1-5, with TRBD1 as a possible D gene (6 bases). Deletions cut 7 bases from V and 2 bases from J, with 18 bases between. Germline V gene data show CDR1 as MNHEY and CDR2 as SVGEGT. This CDR3 spans 16 amino acids. The CDR3 DNA is TGTGCCAGCAAAGTCGGCTGGGGGCTAGGCAATCAGCCCCAGCATTTT. Encoded protein: CASKVGWGLGNQPQHF.